This TCR beta chain was obtained from a study of blood T cells in healthy people across ages (dated by TCRdb to the mid-2010s). Turning to the overall study: In model experiments, template switching captured about one uniquely barcoded TCR beta cDNA molecule for every two T cells. Donors of different ages were randomly distributed across sequencing lanes to avoid experimental bias. Four age groups were formed from the donors: young (average roughly 15 years), middle-aged (approximately 39), aged (around 62) and long-lived (about 75). To track age-related changes in TCR beta repertoire diversity, the study relied on deep sequencing normalized with unique cDNA molecular identifiers. Two additional independent replicas of 1 million unique cDNA reads from the same blood draw were analyzed for two donors (one aged 18 to 29 and one aged 80 or older).

Systemically healthy Caucasian individuals from Russia, 35 to 50 in total and aged about 6 to 95 years, were included as donors. Ten milliliters of peripheral blood were drawn from each donor into EDTA-treated Vacutainer tubes. Ficoll-Paque density-gradient centrifugation was used to isolate PBMCs, with at least 7 million per sample. Trizol reagent was used to extract total RNA from PBMCs, with at least 5.5 micrograms per sample. The percentages of naive CD45RAhigh/CD27high T cells were determined by flow cytometry on a PBMC aliquot from every donor. Beyond this particular receptor, the publication reports: Estimates of total diversity based on one million sequenced T cells were considered lower bounds and underestimates. Compared with the aged group, more naive CD4+ T cells, fewer expanded clones and increased TCR diversity were shown by the long-lived group, suggesting age selection. The CMV infection status of donors was not known, potentially confounding age-related changes in expanded clonotypes. Since profiling was done on bulk unsorted PBMCs, naive and antigen-experienced compartments could not be conclusively compared. Observed TCR beta diversity correlated strongly with the percentage of naive T cells measured by flow cytometry. As age increased, observed TCR beta diversity per million T cells dropped in a roughly linear way, and a significant reduction was already evident by age 40.

Details on this clonotype: The specificity of this receptor is unknown. No qualities accompany the bases; no much larger clone lies one base away.

CDR1 is given as SGHDN and CDR2 as FVKESK, both from the germline V gene. CDR3 length: 17 amino acids, cysteine to phenylalanine. The CDR3 DNA has 51 bases and is translated from base 1. Germline trimming: 3 bases from V, 4 bases from J; junction bases outside gene matches: 12. Library preparation employed 5' RACE. The listed sequencing device is Illumina HiSeq 2500. A second PCR of roughly 7 to 11 cycles was run with a J-beta primer mix and a sample-barcoded 5' primer. Each TCR beta cDNA molecule received a unique molecular identifier from a template-switch 5' adaptor carrying 12 random nucleotides. At least 3 million CDR3-containing paired-end reads were obtained from each sample. First-strand cDNA synthesis was performed from all RNA using the Mint cDNA synthesis kit, with priming by a TRBC-specific oligonucleotide. After uracil-DNA glycosylase treatment, a first 18-cycle PCR used universal primers M1SS and BC2_uni_R on all cDNA. Processing in the source paper ran as follows. For normalization, 1 million high-quality reads were randomly selected from each sample, with every read carrying a distinct molecular identifier. Instead of being binned into consensus sequences, reads that shared molecular identifiers were thrown out. CDR3 identification, clonotype clustering and error correction used MiTCR with a Q25 quality threshold and the strictest error-elimination algorithm. Lower-bound total TCR beta diversity was estimated with a nonparametric unseen species model using Euler transformation. Through fastp at Q25 and MiXCR, TCRdb rebuilt clones from the public reads, retaining in-frame beta chains. Merged by CDR3 protein, the rows form single entries marked with the most common genes and DNA. TCRdb, rather than the study authors, made the V and J calls. The sample has around 1.5 million distinct CDR3 sequences on record, 30% to 35% of them singletons. The top ten clones comprise about 10% of the sample.

The chain couples TRBV14 to TRBJ2-1, with 7 junctional bases fitting TRBD2. Sequencing was done on a sample of blood. The receptor was derived from a woman under 40 in good health. The sequenced DNA: TGTGCCAGCAGCCACGGTTTTGGGGAGGGCCGTTACAATGAGCAGTTCTTC. It translates as CASSHGFGEGRYNEQFF.